The following is a TCR beta chain sequence with its context. Trimming took 1 base from V and 0 from J, leaving 7 bases between them. Germline CDR1 is SGHDT and CDR2 is YYEEEE. The CDR3 length is 14 residues. All donors participated as healthy donors of bone marrow. This sample is drawn from a study of cytomegalovirus exposure and HLA in healthy donors. Vbeta (60) and Jbeta (13) primers were used in the PCR. How the authors handled the data: In a later analysis, the count reached approximately 80 million unique TCR beta chains, with roughly 11 million shared. Clones were read by immunoSEQ multiplex PCR, and TCRdb kept only the in-frame ones, dropping some. V and J calls plus clone size are reproduced from that table; the DNA served to infer D and trimming. The sample carries roughly 160,000 clones, more than 60% recorded once.

V usage is TRBV5-6 and J usage is TRBJ1-1, with D unclear. Sequencing used PBMCs. The TCR sequence derives from a middle-aged man in good health and CMV-seronegative. This CDR3 is CASSLSGLNTEAFF. For the CDR3, the DNA is TGTGCCAGCAGCTTGTCAGGATTGAACACTGAAGCTTTCTTT.